Listed here are 16 T cell receptor beta chains from one sample, sequenced in a study of T cells after yellow fever vaccination. MiXCR, applied by TCRdb to the 5' RACE reads, yields one record per CDR3 protein. The sample has under 600,000 distinct CDR3 sequences; 21% are singletons. Sequencing used PBMCs, obtained 21 days after the first yellow fever vaccination. The origin of the receptors is a man in his late teens or twenties who received the YFV17D yellow fever vaccine.

This clonotype was seen more than once but under ten times. The rearrangement joins TRBV4-3 to TRBJ2-4; the match to TRBD2 covers 12 bases. The germline gives CDR1 LGHNA, CDR2 YSLEER. The CDR3 contains 15 residues. J gave up 15 bases and V 0 bases, and 9 bases lay outside the gene matches. The CDR3: CASSQDKWTSGVPYF. The CDR3 region has the DNA TGCGCCAGCAGCCAAGATAAGTGGACTAGCGGGGTTCCGTACTTC.

The chain is built from TRBV4-1 and TRBJ2-1, with 13 positions matching TRBD2. This CDR3 has 16 amino acids. The junction had 5 bases not matched to a gene; V was cut back by 7 bases and J by 2 bases. The germline CDR1 and CDR2 sequences are MGHRA and YSYEKL. CDR3: CASNRLAGGPYNEQFF. The CDR3, as DNA: TGCGCCAGCAACCGACTAGCGGGGGGCCCCTACAATGAGCAGTTCTTC.

The chain carries TRBV25-1 and TRBJ1-2, with D hard to call. Trimming left V 1 base short and J 8 bases short, with 8 bases between. The CDR3 spans 12 residues. Per germline, CDR1 MGHDK and CDR2 SYGVNS. The CDR3 here is CASSEWKGGYTF. The DNA of the CDR3 is TGTGCCAGCAGTGAATGGAAAGGCGGCTACACCTTC.

The chain couples TRBV5-1 to TRBJ2-5; D is possibly TRBD1 (6 bases). The germline V gene has CDR1 SGHRS and CDR2 YFSETQ. This CDR3 has 15 residues. Trimming cost V 4 bases and J 4 bases, with 17 bases left between them. CDR3 amino acids: CASSPYSGALETQYF. In DNA, the CDR3 is TGCGCCAGCAGCCCATACTCAGGGGCCCTAGAGACCCAGTACTTC. The whole variable domain, remainder taken from reference TRBV5-1 and TRBJ2-5, is KAGVTQTPRYLIKTRGQQVTLSCSPISGHRSVSWYQQTPGQGLQFLFEYFSETQRNKGNFPGRFSGRQFSNSRSEMNVSTLELGDSALYLCASSPYSGALETQYFGPGTRLLVL.

CDR3 protein: CASRRTSYNEQFF. For the CDR3, the DNA is TGTGCCAGCCGCAGGACCTCCTACAATGAGCAGTTCTTC. This chain links TRBV6-1 with TRBJ2-1, with D hard to call. V was pared by 8 bases and J by 0 bases, with 8 bases between. The CDR3 consists of 13 residues. Germline CDR1 reads MNHNS; CDR2 reads SASEGT.

V and J are TRBV7-3 and TRBJ2-7, with D perhaps TRBD1 (6 bases). The CDR3 is 14 residues long. CDR1 is SGHTA and CDR2 is FQGTGA in the germline V gene. Trimming left V 1 base short and J 5 bases short, with 12 bases between. The CDR3 spells CASSLRGRGHEQYF. CDR3 DNA: TGTGCCAGCAGCTTAAGAGGCAGGGGCCACGAGCAGTACTTC.

This clonotype was found a few times. This chain connects TRBV5-1 to TRBJ1-1; 10 positions agree with TRBD1. Germline CDR1 is SGHRS and CDR2 is YFSETQ. The junction had 1 base not matched to a gene; V was cut back by 2 bases and J by 6 bases. This CDR3 has 13 residues. CDR3 sequence reads: CASSFGQGAEAFF. DNA for the CDR3: TGCGCCAGCAGCTTCGGACAGGGGGCTGAAGCTTTCTTT.

This clonotype has a count of ten or more. The chain employs TRBV12-3 or TRBV12-4 and TRBJ2-5, with 7 bases identical to TRBD2. This CDR3 comprises 14 residues. The V segment lost 3 bases and the J segment 5 bases; nucleotides outside the gene matches: 6. The CDR3 sequence: CASSLGGMGETQYF. As DNA, the CDR3 is TGTGCCAGCAGTTTGGGGGGGATGGGCGAGACCCAGTACTTC.

J is TRBJ1-6 and V is TRBV7-2; the D is unclear. V lost 6 bases to trimming and J lost 7 bases, with 16 bases between them. Germline V CDR1 and CDR2: SGHTA, FQGNSA. This CDR3 is 15 amino acids long. CDR3 sequence (DNA): TGTGCCAGCAGTAAAACGGGCCCCAAGAATTCACCCCTCCACTTT. It yields the protein CASSKTGPKNSPLHF.

Comment on this clonotype: One junction end does not reproduce the germline sequence, and a read error may be involved. The chain joins TRBV6-5 to TRBJ2-7, with 11 bases aligning to TRBD1. The CDR3 is 16 amino acids. Germline V gene sequence: CDR1 MNHEY, CDR2 SVGAGI. CDR3 region: CASSFGGTGGTYEEYF. CDR3 coding DNA: TGTGCCAGCAGTTTCGGGGGGACAGGGGGGACCTACGAGGAGTACTTC.

This clonotype was seen only a few times. The CDR3 protein is CSARDWGGDFPDTQYF. The CDR3 bases are TGCAGTGCTAGAGATTGGGGCGGGGACTTCCCAGATACGCAGTATTTT. The rearrangement joins TRBV20-1 to TRBJ2-3; D may be TRBD2 (6 bases). The germline V gene has CDR1 DFQATT and CDR2 SNEGSKA (reference sequence). Deletions cut 0 bases from V and 4 bases from J, with 17 bases between. The CDR3 covers 16 residues.

This clonotype was detected a few times. The rearrangement links TRBV2 to TRBJ1-5; D not certain. The CDR3 extends over 14 amino acids. Deletions cut 4 bases from V and 4 bases from J, with 11 bases between. CDR1 and CDR2 from the germline V gene are SNHLY and FYNNEI. CDR3 in amino acids: CASSVEGQNQPQHF. The CDR3 DNA reads TGTGCCAGCAGTGTAGAGGGTCAAAATCAGCCCCAGCATTTT. Full variable domain (remainder filled in from reference TRBV2 and TRBJ1-5): EPEVTQTPSHQVTQMGQEVILRCVPISNHLYFYWYRQILGQKVEFLVSFYNNEISEKSEIFDDQFSVERPDGSNFTLKIRSTKLEDSAMYFCASSVEGQNQPQHFGDGTRLSIL.

The chain combines TRBV11-2 with TRBJ2-5; 14 positions match TRBD2. V trimming: 7 bases; J trimming: 4 bases; junction bases outside the gene matches: 8. The CDR3 contains 16 residues. The V gene's germline CDR1 is SGHAT and CDR2 FQNNGV. CDR3 protein: CASTRLAGGPLETQYF. CDR3 DNA: TGTGCCAGCACCAGACTAGCGGGGGGGCCCTTAGAGACCCAGTACTTC.

The J gene is TRBJ2-5, the V gene TRBV27; 9 nucleotides align to TRBD2. J lost 2 bases, V lost 5 bases, and 9 bases had no gene match. Germline-derived CDR1 and CDR2 are MNHEY and SMNVEV (reference sequence). CDR3 size: 16 residues. CDR3 bases: TGTGCCAGCAGTCCGACGACTAGCGGAAGACAAGAGACCCAGTACTTC. As protein: CASSPTTSGRQETQYF.

There are a few counts of this clonotype. The V and J genes are TRBV6-2 or TRBV6-3 and TRBJ2-3; 8 bases match TRBD2. CDR3 length equals 16 residues. J gave up 6 bases and V 6 bases, and 14 bases lay outside the gene matches. Germline lookup yields CDR1 MNHEY and CDR2 SVGEGT. CDR3: CASRRPGLGAPDTQYF. In DNA form, the CDR3 reads TGTGCCAGCAGGCGCCCGGGACTAGGCGCCCCCGATACGCAGTATTTT.

V usage is TRBV7-2 and J usage is TRBJ2-1; 10 bases are a match to TRBD2. The length of the CDR3 is 17 residues. Looked up from germline, CDR1 is SGHTA and CDR2 is FQGNSA. Losses at the gene ends were 3 bases for V and 3 bases for J; bases not matched to a gene: 8. CDR3 in amino acids: CASSFPGASGGYNEQFF. CDR3 DNA: TGTGCCAGCAGCTTCCCCGGAGCTAGCGGGGGCTACAATGAGCAGTTCTTC.